Below, 8 T cell receptor beta chains from the same sample are listed, as sequenced in a study of OX40 agonist ivuxolimab in advanced cancers. TCRdb's table, derived via immunoSEQ multiplex PCR, lists solely in-frame clones and lacks some. The table lists under 70,000 clones, 75% to 90% of them singletons, with roughly 6% in the top ten. This specimen was CD4+ or CD8+ T cells sorted from blood, taken in a trial of the OX40 agonist ivuxolimab. These receptors were collected from an adult with an advanced solid tumor such as melanoma, head and neck, liver or kidney cancer.

The chain has TRBV5-4 and TRBJ2-5; 10 bases map to TRBD2. CDR1 and CDR2 from the germline V gene are SGHNT and YYREEE (reference sequence). This CDR3 comprises 16 residues. J gave up 3 bases and V 3 bases, and 8 bases lay outside the gene matches. CDR3 DNA: TGTGCCAGCAGCTCGGTAACCAGCGGGAGGGAAGAGACCCAGTACTTC. This encodes CASSSVTSGREETQYF.

The V gene is TRBV10-3, the J gene TRBJ2-7, with D unclear. CDR1 ENHRY and CDR2 SYGVKD come from the germline V gene. The CDR3 is 13 amino acids. V was pared by 2 bases and J by 2 bases, with 7 bases between. The CDR3 here is CAISEGVTYEQYF. The CDR3 coding sequence is TGTGCCATCAGTGAGGGGGTGACCTACGAGCAGTACTTC.

The chain employs TRBV6-1 and TRBJ2-2; D is unresolved. Per germline, CDR1 MNHNS and CDR2 SASEGT. This CDR3 comprises 14 residues. V was trimmed by 6 bases and J by 5 bases, leaving 13 bases between them. The CDR3 DNA reads TGTGCCAGCAGGCCCCGAGGATGGACCGGGGAGCTGTTTTTT. Residues: CASRPRGWTGELFF.

The chain couples TRBV21-1 to TRBJ1-1; the D segment call TRBD1 is taken from the table without a DNA check. TRBV21-1 is a listed pseudogene. The CDR3 is 15 amino acids. The CDR3 protein is CASSEIGQGATEAFF. The DNA of the CDR3 is TGTGCCAGCAGCGAAATCGGACAGGGAGCTACTGAAGCTTTCTTT.

The chain has TRBV19 and TRBJ2-3; no definite D call. This CDR3 is built from 15 residues. Germline V lookup: CDR1 LNHDA, CDR2 SQIVND (reference sequence). The ends were cut back, 5 bases at V and 2 bases at J, with 14 bases in the middle. The CDR3 region has the DNA TGTGCCAGTAGTTCCACGGAGCAGAACACAGATACGCAGTATTTT. This encodes CASSSTEQNTDTQYF.

CDR3 DNA sequence: TGCGCCAGCAGCCACGCCGGGACGGGTCTATGGAATTCACCCCTCCACTTT. Translated, it gives CASSHAGTGLWNSPLHF. The chain couples TRBV4-1 to TRBJ1-6; a possible D gene is TRBD1 (5 bases). V lost 3 bases and J 7 bases, leaving 19 bases between the germline ends. The germline V gene has CDR1 MGHRA and CDR2 YSYEKL. The CDR3 spans 17 residues.

This sequence joins TRBV11-2 and TRBJ2-7; maybe TRBD2 (6 bases). Germline V CDR1 and CDR2: SGHAT, FQNNGV. Trimming stripped 1 base from V and 7 bases from J, with 17 bases between. This CDR3 is 15 amino acids long. Here the CDR3 DNA reads TGTGCCAGCAGCTTAGGGGTGGGACTCCATGAGGAGCAGTACTTC. It is translated as CASSLGVGLHEEQYF.

The table lists this clone with a count of one. The chain carries TRBV19 and TRBJ1-1, with D unclear. Trimming stripped 3 bases from V and 5 bases from J, with 7 bases between. This CDR3 is 12 amino acids long. Germline V gene sequence: CDR1 LNHDA, CDR2 SQIVND (reference sequence). CDR3 amino acids: CASSISVTEAFF. CDR3 DNA sequence: TGTGCCAGTAGTATTAGTGTTACTGAAGCTTTCTTT.